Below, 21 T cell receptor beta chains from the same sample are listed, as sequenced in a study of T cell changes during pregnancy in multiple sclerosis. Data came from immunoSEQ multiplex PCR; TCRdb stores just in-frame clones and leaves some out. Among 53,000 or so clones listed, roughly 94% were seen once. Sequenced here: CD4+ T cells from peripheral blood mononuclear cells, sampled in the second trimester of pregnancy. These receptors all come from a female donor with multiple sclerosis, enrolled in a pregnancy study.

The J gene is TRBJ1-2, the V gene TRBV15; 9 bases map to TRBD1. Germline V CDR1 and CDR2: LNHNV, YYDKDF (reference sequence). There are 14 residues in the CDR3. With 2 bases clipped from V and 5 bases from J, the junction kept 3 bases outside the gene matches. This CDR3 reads CATSRRDRVYGYTF. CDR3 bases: TGTGCCACCAGCAGACGGGACAGGGTTTATGGCTACACCTTC.

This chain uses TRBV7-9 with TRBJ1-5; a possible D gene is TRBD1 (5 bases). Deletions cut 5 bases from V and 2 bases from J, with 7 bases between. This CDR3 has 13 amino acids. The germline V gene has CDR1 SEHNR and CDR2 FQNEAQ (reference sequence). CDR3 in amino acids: CASSPTGNQPQHF. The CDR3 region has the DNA TGTGCCAGCAGCCCGACAGGCAATCAGCCCCAGCATTTT.

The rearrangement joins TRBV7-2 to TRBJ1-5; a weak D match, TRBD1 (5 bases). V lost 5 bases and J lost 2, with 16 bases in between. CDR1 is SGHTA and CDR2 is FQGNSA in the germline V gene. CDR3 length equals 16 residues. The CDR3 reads CASSPGGASGNQPQHF. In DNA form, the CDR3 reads TGTGCCAGCAGCCCGGGGGGAGCCTCGGGCAATCAGCCCCAGCATTTT.

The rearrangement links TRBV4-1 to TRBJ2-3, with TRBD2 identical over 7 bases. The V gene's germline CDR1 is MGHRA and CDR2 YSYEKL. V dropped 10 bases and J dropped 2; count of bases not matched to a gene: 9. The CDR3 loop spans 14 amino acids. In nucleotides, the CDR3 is TGCGCCACCGCCCGGGGGGATATCACAGATACGCAGTATTTT. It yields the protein CATARGDITDTQYF.

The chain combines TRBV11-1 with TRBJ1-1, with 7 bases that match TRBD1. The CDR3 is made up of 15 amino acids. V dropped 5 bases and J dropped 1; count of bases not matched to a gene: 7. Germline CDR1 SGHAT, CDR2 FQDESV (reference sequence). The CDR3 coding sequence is TGTGCCAGCAGCCGAAAGACAGGGACGAACACTGAAGCTTTCTTT. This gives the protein CASSRKTGTNTEAFF.

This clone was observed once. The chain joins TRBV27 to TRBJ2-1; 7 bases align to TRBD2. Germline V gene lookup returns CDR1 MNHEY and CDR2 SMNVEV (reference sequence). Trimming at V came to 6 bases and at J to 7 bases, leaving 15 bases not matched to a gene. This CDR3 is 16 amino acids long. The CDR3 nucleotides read TGTGCCAGCAGACCGCTTACTTCCGGGACTAATAATGAGCAGTTCTTC. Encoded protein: CASRPLTSGTNNEQFF.

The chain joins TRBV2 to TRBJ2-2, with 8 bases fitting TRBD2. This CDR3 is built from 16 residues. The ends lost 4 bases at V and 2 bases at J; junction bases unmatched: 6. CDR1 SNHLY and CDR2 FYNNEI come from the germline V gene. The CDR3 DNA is TGTGCCAGCAGTGGGCGGGGGGCACCAAACACCGGGGAGCTGTTTTTT. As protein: CASSGRGAPNTGELFF.

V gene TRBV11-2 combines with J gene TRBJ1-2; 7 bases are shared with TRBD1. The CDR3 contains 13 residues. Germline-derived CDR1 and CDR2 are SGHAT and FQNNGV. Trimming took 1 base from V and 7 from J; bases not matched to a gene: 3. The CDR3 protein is CASSLAGGFGYTF. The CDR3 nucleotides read TGTGCCAGCAGCTTAGCAGGGGGATTTGGCTACACCTTC. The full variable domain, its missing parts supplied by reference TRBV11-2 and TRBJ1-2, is EAGVAQSPRYKIIEKRQSVAFWCNPISGHATLYWYQQILGQGPKLLIQFQNNGVVDDSQLPKDRFSAERLKGVDSTLKIQPAKLEDSAVYLCASSLAGGFGYTFGSGTRLTVV.

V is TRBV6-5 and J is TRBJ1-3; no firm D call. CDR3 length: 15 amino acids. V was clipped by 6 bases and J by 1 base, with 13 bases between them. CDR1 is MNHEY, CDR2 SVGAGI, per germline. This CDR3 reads CASSLARSSGNTIYF. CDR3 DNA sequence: TGTGCCAGCAGCTTAGCAAGGAGTTCTGGAAACACCATATATTTT.

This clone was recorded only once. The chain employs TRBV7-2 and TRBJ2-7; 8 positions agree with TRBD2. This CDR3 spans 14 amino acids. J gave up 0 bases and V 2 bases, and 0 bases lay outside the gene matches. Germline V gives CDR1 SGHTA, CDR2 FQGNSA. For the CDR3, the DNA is TGTGCCAGCAGCTTACTAGCGGGCTCCTACGAGCAGTACTTC. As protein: CASSLLAGSYEQYF.

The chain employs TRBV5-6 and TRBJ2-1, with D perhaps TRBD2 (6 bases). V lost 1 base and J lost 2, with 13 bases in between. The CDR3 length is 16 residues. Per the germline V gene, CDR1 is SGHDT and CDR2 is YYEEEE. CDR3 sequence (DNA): TGTGCCAGCAGCTTGAAGACGGGGGTCACCTACAATGAGCAGTTCTTC. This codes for CASSLKTGVTYNEQFF.

In DNA, the CDR3 is TGTGCCAGCAGCCCGGGACAGGGGGCGAAGACCCAGTACTTC. Protein sequence: CASSPGQGAKTQYF. The V call is TRBV7-9, the J call TRBJ2-5; the match to TRBD1 covers 12 bases. V gave up 5 bases and J gave up 6 bases; unmatched junction bases: 4. The CDR3 has 14 residues. The germline CDR1 and CDR2 sequences are SEHNR and FQNEAQ (reference sequence).

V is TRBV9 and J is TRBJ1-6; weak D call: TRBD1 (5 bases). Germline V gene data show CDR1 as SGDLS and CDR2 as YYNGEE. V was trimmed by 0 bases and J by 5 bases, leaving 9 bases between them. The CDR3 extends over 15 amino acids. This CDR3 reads CASSVDQGHNSPLHF. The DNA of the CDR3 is TGTGCCAGCAGCGTAGACCAGGGCCATAATTCACCCCTCCACTTT.

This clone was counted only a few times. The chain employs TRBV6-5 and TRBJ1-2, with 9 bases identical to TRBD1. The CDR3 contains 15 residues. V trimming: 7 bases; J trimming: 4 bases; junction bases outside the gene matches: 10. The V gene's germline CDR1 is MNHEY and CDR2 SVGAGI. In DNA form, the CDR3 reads TGTGCCAGCAAACAAACAGGGGGCGCGAGCTATGGCTACACCTTC. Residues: CASKQTGGASYGYTF.

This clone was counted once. For the CDR3, the DNA is TGTGCCAGCAGCTTCTTGCGGGGCAAAAGCTCTGGGGCCAACGTCCTGACTTTC. Protein sequence: CASSFLRGKSSGANVLTF. This chain joins TRBV7-9 and TRBJ2-6; the D gene is possibly TRBD2 (6 bases). The germline CDR1 and CDR2 sequences are SEHNR and FQNEAQ (reference sequence). The V end lost 3 bases, the J end lost 0 bases, and 15 bases lay between the germline ends. CDR3 length equals 18 residues. Complete variable domain (other parts from reference TRBV7-9 and TRBJ2-6): DTGVSQNPRHKITKRGQNVTFRCDPISEHNRLYWYRQTLGQGPEFLTYFQNEAQLEKSRLLSDRFSAERPKGSFSTLEIQRTEQGDSAMYLCASSFLRGKSSGANVLTFGAGSRLTVL.

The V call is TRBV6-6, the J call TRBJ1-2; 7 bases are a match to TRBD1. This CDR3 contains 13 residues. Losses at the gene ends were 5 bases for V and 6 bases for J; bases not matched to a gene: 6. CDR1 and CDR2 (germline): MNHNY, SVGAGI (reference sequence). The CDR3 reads CASSPTGVDGYTF. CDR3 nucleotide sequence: TGTGCCAGCAGTCCTACAGGGGTTGATGGCTACACCTTC.

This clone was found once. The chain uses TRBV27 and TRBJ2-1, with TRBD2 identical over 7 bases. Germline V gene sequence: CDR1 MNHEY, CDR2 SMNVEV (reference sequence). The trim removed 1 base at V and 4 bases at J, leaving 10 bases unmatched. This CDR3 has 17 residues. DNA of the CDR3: TGTGCCAGCAGTTTATTGCTATCTAGCGGACCTTACAATGAGCAGTTCTTC. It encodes CASSLLLSSGPYNEQFF.

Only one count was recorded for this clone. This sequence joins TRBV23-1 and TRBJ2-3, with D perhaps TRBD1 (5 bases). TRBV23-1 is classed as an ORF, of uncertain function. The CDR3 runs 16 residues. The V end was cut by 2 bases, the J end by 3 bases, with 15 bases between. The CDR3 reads CASSQNRKLKTDTQYF. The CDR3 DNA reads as TGCGCCAGCAGTCAAAACAGGAAATTAAAGACAGATACGCAGTATTTT.

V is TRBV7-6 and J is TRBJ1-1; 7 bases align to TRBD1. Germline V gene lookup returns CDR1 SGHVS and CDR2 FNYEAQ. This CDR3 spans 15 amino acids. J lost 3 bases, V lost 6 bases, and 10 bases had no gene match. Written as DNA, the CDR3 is TGTGCCAGCAGTAAGAACGGACAGGACCACACTGAAGCTTTCTTT. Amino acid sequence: CASSKNGQDHTEAFF.

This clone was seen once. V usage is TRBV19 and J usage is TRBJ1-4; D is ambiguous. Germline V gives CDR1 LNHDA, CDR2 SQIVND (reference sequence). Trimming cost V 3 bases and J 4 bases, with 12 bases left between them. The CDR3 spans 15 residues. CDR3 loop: CASSISGGGNEKLFF. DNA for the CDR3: TGTGCCAGTAGTATCTCGGGAGGTGGTAATGAAAAACTGTTTTTT. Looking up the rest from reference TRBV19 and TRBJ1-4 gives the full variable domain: DGGITQSPKYLFRKEGQNVTLSCEQNLNHDAMYWYRQDPGQGLRLIYYSQIVNDFQKGDIAEGYSVSREKKESFPLTVTSAQKNPTAFYLCASSISGGGNEKLFFGSGTQLSVL.

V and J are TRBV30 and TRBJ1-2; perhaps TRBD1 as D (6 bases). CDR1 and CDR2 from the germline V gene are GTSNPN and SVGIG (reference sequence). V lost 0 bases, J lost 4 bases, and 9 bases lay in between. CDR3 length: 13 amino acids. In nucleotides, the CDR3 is TGTGCCTGGAGTGTACCAGGGGCCTATGGCTACACCTTC. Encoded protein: CAWSVPGAYGYTF.